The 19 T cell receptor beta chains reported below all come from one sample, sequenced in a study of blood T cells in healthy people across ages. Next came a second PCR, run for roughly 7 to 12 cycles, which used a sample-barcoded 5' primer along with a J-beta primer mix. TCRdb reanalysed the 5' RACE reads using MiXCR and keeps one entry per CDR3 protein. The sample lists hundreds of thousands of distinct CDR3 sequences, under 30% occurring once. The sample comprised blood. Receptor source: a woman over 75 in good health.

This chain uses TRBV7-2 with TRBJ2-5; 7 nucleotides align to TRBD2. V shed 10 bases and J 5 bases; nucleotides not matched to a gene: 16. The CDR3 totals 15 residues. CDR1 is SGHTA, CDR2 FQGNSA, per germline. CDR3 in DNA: TGTGCCACCAAATTGGGACTTCACGGGGGGGAGACCCAGTACTTC. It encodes CATKLGLHGGETQYF.

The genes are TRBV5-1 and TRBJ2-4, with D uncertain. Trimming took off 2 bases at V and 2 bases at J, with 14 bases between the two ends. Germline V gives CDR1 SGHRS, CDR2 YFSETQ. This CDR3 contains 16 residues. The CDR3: CASSFGVGPTKNIQYF. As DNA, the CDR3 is TGCGCCAGCAGCTTCGGCGTTGGTCCAACCAAAAACATTCAGTACTTC.

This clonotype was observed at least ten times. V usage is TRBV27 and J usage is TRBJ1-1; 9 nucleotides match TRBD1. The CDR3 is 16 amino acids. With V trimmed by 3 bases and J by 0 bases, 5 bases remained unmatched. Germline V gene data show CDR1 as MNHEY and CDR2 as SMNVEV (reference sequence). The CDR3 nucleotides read TGTGCCAGCAGTTTTCCGGACAGGGGAATGAACACTGAAGCTTTCTTT. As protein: CASSFPDRGMNTEAFF.

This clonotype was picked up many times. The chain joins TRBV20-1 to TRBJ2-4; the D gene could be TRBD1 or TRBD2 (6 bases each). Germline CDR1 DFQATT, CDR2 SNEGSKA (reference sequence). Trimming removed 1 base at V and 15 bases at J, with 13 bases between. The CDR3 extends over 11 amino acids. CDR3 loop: CSARVGGRWYF. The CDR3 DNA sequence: TGCAGTGCTAGAGTAGGGGGGCGATGGTACTTC.

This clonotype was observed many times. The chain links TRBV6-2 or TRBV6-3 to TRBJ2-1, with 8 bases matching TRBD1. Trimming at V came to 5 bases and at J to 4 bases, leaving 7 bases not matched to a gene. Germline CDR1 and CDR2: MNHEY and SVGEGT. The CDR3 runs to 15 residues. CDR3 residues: CASSPVRGRYNEQFF. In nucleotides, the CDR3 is TGTGCCAGCAGTCCCGTCAGGGGGCGTTACAATGAGCAGTTCTTC.

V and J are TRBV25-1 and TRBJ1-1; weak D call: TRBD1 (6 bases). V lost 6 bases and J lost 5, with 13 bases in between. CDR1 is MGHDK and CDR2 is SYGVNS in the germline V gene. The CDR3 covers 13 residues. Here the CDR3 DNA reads TGTGCCAGCAGGGGGAATACAGGGACTGAAGCTTTCTTT. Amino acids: CASRGNTGTEAFF.

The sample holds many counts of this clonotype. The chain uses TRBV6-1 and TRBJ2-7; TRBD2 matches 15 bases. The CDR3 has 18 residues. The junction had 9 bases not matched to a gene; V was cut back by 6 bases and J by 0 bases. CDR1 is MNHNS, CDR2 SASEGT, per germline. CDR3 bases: TGTGCCAGCAGCTTGGGACTAGCGGGGGGAAGAAGCTCCTACGAGCAGTACTTC. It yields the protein CASSLGLAGGRSSYEQYF.

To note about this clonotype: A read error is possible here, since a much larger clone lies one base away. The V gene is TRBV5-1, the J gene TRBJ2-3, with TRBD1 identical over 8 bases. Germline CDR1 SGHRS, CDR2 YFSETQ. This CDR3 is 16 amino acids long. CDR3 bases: TGCACCAGCAGCTTCAGTCGCAGGGGGCAAGGAGATACGCAGTATTTT. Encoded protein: CTSSFSRRGQGDTQYF.

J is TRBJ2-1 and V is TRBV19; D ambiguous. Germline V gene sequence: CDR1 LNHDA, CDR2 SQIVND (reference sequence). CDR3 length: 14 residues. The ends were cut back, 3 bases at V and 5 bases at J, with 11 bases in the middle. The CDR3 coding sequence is TGTGCCAGTAGTATCCTCAGGACGGACAATGAGCAGTTCTTC. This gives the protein CASSILRTDNEQFF. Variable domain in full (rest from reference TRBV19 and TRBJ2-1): DGGITQSPKYLFRKEGQNVTLSCEQNLNHDAMYWYRQDPGQGLRLIYYSQIVNDFQKGDIAEGYSVSREKKESFPLTVTSAQKNPTAFYLCASSILRTDNEQFFGPGTRLTVL.

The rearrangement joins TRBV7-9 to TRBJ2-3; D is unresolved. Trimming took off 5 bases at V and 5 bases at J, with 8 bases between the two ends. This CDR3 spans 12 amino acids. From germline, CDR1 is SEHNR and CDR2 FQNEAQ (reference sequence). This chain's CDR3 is CASSDIQDTQYF. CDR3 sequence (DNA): TGTGCCAGCAGCGACATCCAAGATACGCAGTATTTT. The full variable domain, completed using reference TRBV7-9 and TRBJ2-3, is DTGVSQNPRHKITKRGQNVTFRCDPISEHNRLYWYRQTLGQGPEFLTYFQNEAQLEKSRLLSDRFSAERPKGSFSTLEIQRTEQGDSAMYLCASSDIQDTQYFGPGTRLTVL.

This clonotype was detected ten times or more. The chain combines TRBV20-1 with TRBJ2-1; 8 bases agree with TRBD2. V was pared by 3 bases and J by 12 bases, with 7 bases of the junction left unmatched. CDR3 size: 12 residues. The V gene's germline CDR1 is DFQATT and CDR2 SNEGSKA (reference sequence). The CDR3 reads CSARAGGQGQFF. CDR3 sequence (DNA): TGCAGTGCTAGGGCGGGGGGACAAGGGCAGTTCTTC.

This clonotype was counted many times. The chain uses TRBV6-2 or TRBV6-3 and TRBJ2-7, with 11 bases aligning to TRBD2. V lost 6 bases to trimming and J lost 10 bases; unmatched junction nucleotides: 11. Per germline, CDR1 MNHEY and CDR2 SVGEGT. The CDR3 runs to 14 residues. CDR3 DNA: TGTGCCAGCAGCGCCCCAACTAGCGGGGGCGACCAGTACTTC. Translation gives CASSAPTSGGDQYF.

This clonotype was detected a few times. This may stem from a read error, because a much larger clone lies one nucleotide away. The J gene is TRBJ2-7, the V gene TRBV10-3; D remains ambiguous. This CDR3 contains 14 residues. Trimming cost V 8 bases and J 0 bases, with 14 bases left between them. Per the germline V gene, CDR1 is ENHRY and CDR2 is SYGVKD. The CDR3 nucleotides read TGTGCCATCGGATCCGCCCGTAGCTCCTACGAGCAGTACTTC. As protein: CAIGSARSSYEQYF.

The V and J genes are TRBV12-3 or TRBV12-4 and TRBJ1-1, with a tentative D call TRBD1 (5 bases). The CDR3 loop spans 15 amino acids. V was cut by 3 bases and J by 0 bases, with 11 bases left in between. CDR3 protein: CASSLGQNMNTEAFF. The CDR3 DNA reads TGTGCCAGCAGTTTGGGGCAGAACATGAACACTGAAGCTTTCTTT.

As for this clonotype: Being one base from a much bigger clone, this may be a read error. The CDR3 sequence: CASSLLWLAGGRTDTEYF. The CDR3 DNA sequence: TGTGCCAGCAGTTTGCTTTGGCTAGCGGGGGGGCGCACAGATACGGAGTATTTT. The chain joins TRBV12-3 or TRBV12-4 to TRBJ2-3, with TRBD2 matching 12 bases. This CDR3 spans 18 amino acids.

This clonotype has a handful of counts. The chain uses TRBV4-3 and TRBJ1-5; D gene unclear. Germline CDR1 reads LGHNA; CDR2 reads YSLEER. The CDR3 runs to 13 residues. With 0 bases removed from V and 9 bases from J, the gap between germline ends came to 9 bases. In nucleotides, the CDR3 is TGCGCCAGCAGCCAAGAGATAAATGGGCCCCAGCATTTT. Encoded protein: CASSQEINGPQHF.

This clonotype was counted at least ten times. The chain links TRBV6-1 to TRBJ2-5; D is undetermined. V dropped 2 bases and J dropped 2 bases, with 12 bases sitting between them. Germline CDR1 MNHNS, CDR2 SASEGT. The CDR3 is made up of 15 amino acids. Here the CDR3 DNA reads TGTGCCAGCAGTGAAATTGGCCAGCCTCAAGAGACCCAGTACTTC. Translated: CASSEIGQPQETQYF.

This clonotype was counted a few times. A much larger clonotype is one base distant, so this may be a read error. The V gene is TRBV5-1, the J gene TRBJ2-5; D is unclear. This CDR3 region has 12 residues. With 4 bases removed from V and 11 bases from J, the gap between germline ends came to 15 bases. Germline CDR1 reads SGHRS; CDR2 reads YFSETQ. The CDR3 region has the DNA TGCGCCAGCAGCCAAAACAACAATGAGCAGTACTTC. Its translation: CASSQNNNEQYF.

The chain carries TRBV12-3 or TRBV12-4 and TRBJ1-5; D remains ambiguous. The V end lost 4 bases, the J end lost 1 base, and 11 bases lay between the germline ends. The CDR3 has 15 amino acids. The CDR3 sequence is CASSYSRQSNQPQHF. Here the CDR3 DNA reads TGTGCCAGCAGTTACTCGAGGCAGAGCAATCAGCCCCAGCATTTT.